This TCR beta chain was profiled in a study of T-cell memory formation after mild COVID-19. Overall study findings and caveats: Mostly located in CM and EM were contracting CD4+ clones, with contracting CD8+ clones located in EMRA.

About this clonotype: Its antigen is not identified.

This CDR3 region has 15 residues. Germline values: CDR1 SGHRS, CDR2 YFSETQ. With 4 bases removed from V and 6 bases from J, the gap between germline ends came to 17 bases. TCRdb called the 5' RACE reads again in MiXCR, with one record for every CDR3 protein. The sample shows about 470,000 distinct CDR3 sequences, roughly 25% of them seen only once. Source material: PBMCs or a T cell subset sorted from them (not recorded which). The origin of this receptor is an adult woman who had mild COVID-19 (a few samples of this study predate the infection). Cell type and time point are not known. This chain joins TRBV5-1 and TRBJ2-1; D possibly corresponds to TRBD1 (6 bases). The CDR3 region is CASSPRGPSSNEQFF. Written as DNA, the CDR3 is TGCGCCAGCAGCCCCAGGGGTCCTAGCTCCAATGAGCAGTTCTTC.